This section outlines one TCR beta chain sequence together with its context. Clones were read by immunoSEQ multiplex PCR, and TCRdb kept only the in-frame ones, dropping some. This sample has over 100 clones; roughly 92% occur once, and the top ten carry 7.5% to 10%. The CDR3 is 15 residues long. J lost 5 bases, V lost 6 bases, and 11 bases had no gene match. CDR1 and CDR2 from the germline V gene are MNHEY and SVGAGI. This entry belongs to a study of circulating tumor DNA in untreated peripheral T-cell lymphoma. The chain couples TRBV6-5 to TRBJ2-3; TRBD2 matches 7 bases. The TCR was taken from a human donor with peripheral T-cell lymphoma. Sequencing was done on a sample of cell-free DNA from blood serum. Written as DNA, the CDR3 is TGTGCCAGCAGAATCACGGCTAGCGGTGGAGATACGCAGTATTTT. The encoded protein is CASRITASGGDTQYF.